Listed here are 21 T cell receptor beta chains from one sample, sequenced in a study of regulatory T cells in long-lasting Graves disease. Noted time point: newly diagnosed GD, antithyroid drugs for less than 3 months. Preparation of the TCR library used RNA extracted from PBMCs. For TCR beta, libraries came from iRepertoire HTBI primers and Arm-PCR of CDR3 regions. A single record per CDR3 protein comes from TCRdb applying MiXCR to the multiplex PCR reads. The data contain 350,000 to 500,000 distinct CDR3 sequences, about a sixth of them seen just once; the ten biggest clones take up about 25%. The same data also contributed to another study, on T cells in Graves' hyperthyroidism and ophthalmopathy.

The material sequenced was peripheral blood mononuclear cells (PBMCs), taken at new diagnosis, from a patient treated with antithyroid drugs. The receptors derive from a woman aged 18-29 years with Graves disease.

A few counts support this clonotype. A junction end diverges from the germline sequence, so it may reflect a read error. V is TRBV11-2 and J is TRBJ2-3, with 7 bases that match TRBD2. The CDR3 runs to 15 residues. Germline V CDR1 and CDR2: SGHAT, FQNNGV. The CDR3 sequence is CAGSLGTKGTDTQYF. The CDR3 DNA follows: TGTGCCGGCAGCTTAGGGACTAAGGGGACAGATACGCAGTATTTT.

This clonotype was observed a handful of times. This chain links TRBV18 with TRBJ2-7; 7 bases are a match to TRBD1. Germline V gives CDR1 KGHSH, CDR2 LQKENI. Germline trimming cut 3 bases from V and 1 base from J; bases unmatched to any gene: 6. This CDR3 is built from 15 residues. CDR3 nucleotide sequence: TGTGCCAGCTCACCGATCGACAGGGTGTCCTACGAGCAGTACTTC. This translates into CASSPIDRVSYEQYF.

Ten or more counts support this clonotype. CDR3 protein: CASSSVQGAGFYEQYF. Written as DNA, the CDR3 is TGTGCCAGCAGCTCAGTACAGGGGGCTGGTTTCTACGAGCAGTACTTC. V gene TRBV11-2 combines with J gene TRBJ2-7; 9 positions agree with TRBD1. Trimming cost V 4 bases and J 3 bases; bases outside gene matches: 10. CDR1 and CDR2 from the germline V gene are SGHAT and FQNNGV. The CDR3 has 16 amino acids.

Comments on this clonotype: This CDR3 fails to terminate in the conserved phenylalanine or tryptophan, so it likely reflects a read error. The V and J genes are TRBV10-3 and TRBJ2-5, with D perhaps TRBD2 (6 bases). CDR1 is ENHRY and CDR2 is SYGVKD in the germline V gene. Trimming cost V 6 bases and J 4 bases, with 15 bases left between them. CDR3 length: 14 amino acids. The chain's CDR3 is CAIRGGKVGETQYL. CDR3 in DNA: TGTGCCATCAGGGGCGGGAAAGTGGGAGAGACCCAGTACCTC.

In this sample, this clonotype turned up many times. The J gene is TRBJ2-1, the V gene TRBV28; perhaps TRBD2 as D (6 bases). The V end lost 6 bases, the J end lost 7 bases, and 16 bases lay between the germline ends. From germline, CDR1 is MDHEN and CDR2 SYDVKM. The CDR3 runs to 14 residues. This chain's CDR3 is CASSTQPRGNEQFF. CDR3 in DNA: TGTGCCAGCAGCACACAACCCCGGGGGAATGAGCAGTTCTTC.

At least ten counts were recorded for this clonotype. CDR3 sequence reads: CASSPKNLRASEQYF. CDR3 coding DNA: TGTGCCAGCTCACCAAAGAATTTACGGGCCTCCGAGCAGTACTTC. The chain recombines TRBV18 with TRBJ2-7; D remains ambiguous. The germline V and J ends were trimmed by 2 bases and 6 bases, with 17 bases remaining between them. CDR1 is KGHSH and CDR2 is LQKENI in the germline V gene. The CDR3 has 15 residues.

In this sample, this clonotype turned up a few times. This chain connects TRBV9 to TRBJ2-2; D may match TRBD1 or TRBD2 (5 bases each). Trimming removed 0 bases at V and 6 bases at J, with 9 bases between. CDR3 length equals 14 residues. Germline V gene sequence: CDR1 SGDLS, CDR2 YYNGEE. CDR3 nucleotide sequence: TGTGCCAGCAGCGTAGAACTAGGGGCCGGGGAGCTGTTTTTT. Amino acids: CASSVELGAGELFF. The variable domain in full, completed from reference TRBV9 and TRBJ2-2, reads DSGVTQTPKHLITATGQRVTLRCSPRSGDLSVYWYQQSLDQGLQFLIQYYNGEERAKGNILERFSAQQFPDLHSELNLSSLELGDSALYFCASSVELGAGELFFGEGSRLTVL.

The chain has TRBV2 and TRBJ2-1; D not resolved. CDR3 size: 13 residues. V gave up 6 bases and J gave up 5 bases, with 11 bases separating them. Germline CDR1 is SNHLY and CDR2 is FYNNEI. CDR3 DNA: TGTGCCAGCAGCTTAATCCTAGACAATGAGCAGTTCTTC. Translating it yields CASSLILDNEQFF.

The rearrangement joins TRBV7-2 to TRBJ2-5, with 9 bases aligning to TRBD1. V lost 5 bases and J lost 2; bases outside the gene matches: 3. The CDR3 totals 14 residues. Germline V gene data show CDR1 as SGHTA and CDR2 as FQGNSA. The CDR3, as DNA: TGTGCCAGCAGCCAACAGGGGGCGCAAGAGACCCAGTACTTC. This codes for CASSQQGAQETQYF.

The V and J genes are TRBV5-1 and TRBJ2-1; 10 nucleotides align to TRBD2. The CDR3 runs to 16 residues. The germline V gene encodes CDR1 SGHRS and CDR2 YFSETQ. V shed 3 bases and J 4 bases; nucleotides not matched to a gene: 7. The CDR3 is CASSSSGSRTYNEQFF. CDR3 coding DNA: TGCGCCAGCAGCTCTAGCGGGAGTAGGACATACAATGAGCAGTTCTTC.

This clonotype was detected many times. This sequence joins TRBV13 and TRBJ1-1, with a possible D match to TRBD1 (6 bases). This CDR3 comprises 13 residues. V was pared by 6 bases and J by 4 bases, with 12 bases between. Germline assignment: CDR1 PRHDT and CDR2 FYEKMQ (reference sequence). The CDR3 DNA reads TGTGCCAGCAGGGTAACAGGGTTCACTGAAGCTTTCTTT. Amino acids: CASRVTGFTEAFF.

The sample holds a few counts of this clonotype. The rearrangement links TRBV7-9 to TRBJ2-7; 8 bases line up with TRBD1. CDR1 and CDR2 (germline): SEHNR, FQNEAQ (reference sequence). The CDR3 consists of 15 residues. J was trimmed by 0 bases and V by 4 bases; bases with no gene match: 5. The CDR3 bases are TGTGCCAGCAGCTCGACAGGGGCTTACTCCTACGAGCAGTACTTC. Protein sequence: CASSSTGAYSYEQYF.

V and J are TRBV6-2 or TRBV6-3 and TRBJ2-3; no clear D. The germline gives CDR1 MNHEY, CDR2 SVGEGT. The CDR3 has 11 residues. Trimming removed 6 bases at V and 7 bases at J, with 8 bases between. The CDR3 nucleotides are TGTGCCAGCAGGGATAGCAATACGCAGTATTTT. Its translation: CASRDSNTQYF.

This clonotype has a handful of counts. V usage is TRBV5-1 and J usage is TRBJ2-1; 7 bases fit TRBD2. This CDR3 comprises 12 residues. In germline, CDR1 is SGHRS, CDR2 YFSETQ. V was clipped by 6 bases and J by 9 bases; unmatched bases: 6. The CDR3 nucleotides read TGCGCCAGCAAGGCGGGAGATGTTGAGCAGTTCTTC. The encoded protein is CASKAGDVEQFF.

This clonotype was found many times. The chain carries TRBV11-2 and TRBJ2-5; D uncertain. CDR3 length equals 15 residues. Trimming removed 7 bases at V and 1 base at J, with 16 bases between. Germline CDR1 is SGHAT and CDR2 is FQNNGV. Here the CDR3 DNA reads TGTGCCAGCACACCAGTTTGGGCAGGCCAAGAGACCCAGTACTTC. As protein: CASTPVWAGQETQYF.

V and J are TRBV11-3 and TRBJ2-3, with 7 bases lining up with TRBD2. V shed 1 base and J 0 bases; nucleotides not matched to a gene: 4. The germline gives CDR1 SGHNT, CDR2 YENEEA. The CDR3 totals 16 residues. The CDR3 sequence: CASSLARTRSTDTQYF. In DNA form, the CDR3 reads TGTGCCAGCAGCTTAGCCCGGACTAGGAGCACAGATACGCAGTATTTT. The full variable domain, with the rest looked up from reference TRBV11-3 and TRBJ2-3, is EAGVVQSPRYKIIEKKQPVAFWCNPISGHNTLYWYLQNLGQGPELLIRYENEEAVDDSQLPKDRFSAERLKGVDSTLKIQPAELGDSAVYLCASSLARTRSTDTQYFGPGTRLTVL.

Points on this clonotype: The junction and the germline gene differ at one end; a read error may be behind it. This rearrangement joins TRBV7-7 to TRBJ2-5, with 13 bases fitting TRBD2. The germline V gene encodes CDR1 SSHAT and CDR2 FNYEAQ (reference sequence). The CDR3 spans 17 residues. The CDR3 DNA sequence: TGTGCTAGCAGCTCTAACCCGGGACTAGCGGGACAAGAGGCCCAGTACTTC. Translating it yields CASSSNPGLAGQEAQYF.

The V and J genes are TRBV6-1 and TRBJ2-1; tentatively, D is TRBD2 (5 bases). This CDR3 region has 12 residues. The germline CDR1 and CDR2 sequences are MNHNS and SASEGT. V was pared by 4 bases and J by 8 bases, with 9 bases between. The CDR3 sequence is CASSALGYEQFF. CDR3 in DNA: TGTGCCAGCAGTGCACTAGGGTATGAGCAGTTCTTC.

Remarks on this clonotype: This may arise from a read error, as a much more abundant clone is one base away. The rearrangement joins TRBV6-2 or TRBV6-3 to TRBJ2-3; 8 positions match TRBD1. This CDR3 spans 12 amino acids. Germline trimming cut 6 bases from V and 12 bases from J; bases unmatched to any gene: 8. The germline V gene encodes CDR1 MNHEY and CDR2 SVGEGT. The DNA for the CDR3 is TGTGCCAGCAGGCAGGGGGCTAGCAATCAGTATTTT. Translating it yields CASRQGASNQYF.

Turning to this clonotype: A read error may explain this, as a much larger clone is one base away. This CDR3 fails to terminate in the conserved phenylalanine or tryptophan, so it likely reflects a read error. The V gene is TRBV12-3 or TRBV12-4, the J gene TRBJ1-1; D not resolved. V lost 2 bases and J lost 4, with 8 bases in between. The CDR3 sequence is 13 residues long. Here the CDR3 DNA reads TGTGCCAGCAGTTTAAAGGGAAGCACTGAAGCTTTCCTT. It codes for CASSLKGSTEAFL.

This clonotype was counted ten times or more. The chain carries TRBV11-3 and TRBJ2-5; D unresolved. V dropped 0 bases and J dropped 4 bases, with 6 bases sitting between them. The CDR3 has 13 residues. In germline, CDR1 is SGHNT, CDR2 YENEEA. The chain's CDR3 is CASSLDTGETQYF. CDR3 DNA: TGTGCCAGCAGCTTAGATACGGGAGAGACCCAGTACTTC.